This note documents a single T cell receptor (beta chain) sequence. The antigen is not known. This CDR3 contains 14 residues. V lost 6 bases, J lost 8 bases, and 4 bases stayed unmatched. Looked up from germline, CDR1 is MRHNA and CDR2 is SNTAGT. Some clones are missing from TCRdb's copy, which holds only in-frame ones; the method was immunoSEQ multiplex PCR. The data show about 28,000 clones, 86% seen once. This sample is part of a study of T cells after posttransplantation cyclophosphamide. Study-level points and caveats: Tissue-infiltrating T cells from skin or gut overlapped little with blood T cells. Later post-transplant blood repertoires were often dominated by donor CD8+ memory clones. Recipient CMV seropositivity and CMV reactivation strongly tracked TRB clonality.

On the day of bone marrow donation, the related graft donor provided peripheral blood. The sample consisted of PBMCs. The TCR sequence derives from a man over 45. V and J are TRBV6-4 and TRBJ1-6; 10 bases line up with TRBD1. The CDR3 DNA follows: TGTGCCAGCAGGGGACAGGGGTATGATTCACCCCTCCACTTT. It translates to CASRGQGYDSPLHF.